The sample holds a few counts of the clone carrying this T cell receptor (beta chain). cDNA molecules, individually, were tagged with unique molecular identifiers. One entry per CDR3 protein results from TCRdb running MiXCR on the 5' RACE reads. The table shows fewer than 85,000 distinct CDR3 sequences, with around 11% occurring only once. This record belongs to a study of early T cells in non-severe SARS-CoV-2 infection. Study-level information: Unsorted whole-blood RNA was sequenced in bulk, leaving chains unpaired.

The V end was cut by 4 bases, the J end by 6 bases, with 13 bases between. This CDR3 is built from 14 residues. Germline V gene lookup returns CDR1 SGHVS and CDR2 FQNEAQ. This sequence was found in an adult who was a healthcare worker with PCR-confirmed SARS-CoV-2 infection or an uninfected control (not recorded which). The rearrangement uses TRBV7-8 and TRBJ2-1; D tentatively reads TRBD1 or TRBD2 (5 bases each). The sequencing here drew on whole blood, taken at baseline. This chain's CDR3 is CASSSSGTRNEQFF. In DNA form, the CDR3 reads TGTGCCAGCAGCTCCTCCGGGACCCGCAATGAGCAGTTCTTC.